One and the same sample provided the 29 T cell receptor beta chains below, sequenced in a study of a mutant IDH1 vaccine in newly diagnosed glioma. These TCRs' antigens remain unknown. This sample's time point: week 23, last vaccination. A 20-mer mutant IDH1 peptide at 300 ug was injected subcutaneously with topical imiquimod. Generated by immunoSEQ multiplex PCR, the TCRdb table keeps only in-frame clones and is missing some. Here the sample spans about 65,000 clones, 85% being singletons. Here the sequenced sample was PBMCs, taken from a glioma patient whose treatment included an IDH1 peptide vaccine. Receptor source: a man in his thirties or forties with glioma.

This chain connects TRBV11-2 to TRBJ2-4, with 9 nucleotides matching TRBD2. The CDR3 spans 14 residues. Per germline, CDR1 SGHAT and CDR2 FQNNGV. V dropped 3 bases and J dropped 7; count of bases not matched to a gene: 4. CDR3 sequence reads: CASSLGLAGNIQYF. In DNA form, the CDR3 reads TGTGCCAGCAGCTTGGGTCTAGCGGGGAACATTCAGTACTTC.

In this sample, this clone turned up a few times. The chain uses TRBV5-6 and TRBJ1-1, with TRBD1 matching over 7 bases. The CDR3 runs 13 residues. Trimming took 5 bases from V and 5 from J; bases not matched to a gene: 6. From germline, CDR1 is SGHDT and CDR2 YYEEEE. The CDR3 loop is CASRPTGFTEAFF. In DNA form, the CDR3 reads TGTGCCAGCAGGCCGACAGGGTTTACTGAAGCTTTCTTT.

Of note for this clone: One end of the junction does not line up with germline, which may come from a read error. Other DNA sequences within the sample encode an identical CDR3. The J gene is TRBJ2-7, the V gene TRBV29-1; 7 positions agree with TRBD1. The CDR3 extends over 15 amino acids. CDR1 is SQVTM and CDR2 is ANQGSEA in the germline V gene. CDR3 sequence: CSGSKGTDVFYEQYF. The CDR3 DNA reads TGCAGCGGTAGCAAAGGGACAGACGTCTTCTACGAGCAGTATTTC.

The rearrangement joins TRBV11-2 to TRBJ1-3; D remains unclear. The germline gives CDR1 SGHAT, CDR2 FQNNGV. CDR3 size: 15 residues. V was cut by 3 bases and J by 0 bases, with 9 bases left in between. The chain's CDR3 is CASSLLASSGNTIYF. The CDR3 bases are TGTGCCAGCAGCTTGTTGGCGAGCTCTGGAAACACCATATATTTT.

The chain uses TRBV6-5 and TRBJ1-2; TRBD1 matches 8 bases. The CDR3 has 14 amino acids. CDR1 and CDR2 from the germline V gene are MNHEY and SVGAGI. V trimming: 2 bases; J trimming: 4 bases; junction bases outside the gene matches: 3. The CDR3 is CASSYRDRFYGYTF. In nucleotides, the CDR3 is TGTGCCAGCAGTTACAGGGACAGGTTCTATGGCTACACCTTC.

The CDR3 coding sequence is TGTGCCAGCAGCCAATCTCAGGGGGCGGACAATGAGCAGTTCTTC. Its protein is CASSQSQGADNEQFF. The V call is TRBV14, the J call TRBJ2-1, with TRBD1 identical over 8 bases. This CDR3 contains 15 residues. The trim removed 2 bases at V and 5 bases at J, leaving 5 bases unmatched. Germline V gene sequence: CDR1 SGHDN, CDR2 FVKESK.

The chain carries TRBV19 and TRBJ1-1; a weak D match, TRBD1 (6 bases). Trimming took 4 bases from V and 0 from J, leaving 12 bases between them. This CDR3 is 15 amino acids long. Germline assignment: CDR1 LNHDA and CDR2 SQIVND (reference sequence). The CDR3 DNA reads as TGTGCCAGTAGTACGGCCAGGGGCCTGAACACTGAAGCTTTCTTT. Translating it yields CASSTARGLNTEAFF.

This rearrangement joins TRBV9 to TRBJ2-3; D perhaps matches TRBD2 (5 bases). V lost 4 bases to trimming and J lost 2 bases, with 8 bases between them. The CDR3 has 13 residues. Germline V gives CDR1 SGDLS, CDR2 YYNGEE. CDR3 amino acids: CASSFRDTDTQYF. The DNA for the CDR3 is TGTGCCAGCAGCTTCCGGGACACAGATACGCAGTATTTT.

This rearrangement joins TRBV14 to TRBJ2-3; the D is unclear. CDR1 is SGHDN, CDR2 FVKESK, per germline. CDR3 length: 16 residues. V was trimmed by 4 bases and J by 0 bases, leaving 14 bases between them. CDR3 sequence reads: CASSRLDWYSTDTQYF. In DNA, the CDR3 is TGTGCCAGCAGCCGCCTCGACTGGTATAGCACAGATACGCAGTATTTT.

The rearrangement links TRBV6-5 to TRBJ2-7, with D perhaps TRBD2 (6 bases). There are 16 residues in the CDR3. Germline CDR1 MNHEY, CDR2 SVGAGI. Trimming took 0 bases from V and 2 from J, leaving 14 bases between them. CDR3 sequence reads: CASSYSGFSGPYEQYF. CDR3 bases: TGTGCCAGCAGTTACTCCGGTTTTAGCGGTCCCTACGAGCAGTACTTC.

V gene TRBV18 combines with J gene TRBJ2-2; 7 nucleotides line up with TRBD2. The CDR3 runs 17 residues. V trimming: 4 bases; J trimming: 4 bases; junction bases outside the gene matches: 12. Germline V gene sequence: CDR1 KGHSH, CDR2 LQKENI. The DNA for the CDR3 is TGTGCCAGCTCACTGACTCCGGGGGGTCCGGGCACCGGGGAGCTGTTTTTT. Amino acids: CASSLTPGGPGTGELFF.

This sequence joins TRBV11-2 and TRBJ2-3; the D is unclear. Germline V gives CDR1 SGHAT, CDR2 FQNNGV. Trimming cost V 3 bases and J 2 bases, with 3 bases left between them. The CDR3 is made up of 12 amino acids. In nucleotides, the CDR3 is TGTGCCAGCAGCTTTTTCACAGATACGCAGTATTTT. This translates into CASSFFTDTQYF.

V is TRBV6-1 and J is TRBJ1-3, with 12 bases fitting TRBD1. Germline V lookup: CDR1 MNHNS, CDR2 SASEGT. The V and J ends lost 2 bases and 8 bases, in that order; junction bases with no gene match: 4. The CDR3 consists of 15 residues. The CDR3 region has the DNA TGTGCCAGCAGTGAATCCGGGACAGGGGGCCACACCATATATTTT. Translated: CASSESGTGGHTIYF.

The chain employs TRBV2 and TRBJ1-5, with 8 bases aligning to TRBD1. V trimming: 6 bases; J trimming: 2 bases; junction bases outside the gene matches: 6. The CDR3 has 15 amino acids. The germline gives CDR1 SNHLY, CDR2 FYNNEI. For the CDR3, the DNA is TGTGCCAGCAGGGAGGGACAGGCTCGCAATCAGCCCCAGCATTTT. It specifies CASREGQARNQPQHF.

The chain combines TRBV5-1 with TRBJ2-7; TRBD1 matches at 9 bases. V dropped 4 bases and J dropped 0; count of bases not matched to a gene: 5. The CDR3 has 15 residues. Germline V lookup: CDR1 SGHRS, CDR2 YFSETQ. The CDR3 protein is CASSPGQGRSYEQYF. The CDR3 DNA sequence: TGCGCCAGCAGCCCGGGACAGGGCCGCTCCTACGAGCAGTACTTC.

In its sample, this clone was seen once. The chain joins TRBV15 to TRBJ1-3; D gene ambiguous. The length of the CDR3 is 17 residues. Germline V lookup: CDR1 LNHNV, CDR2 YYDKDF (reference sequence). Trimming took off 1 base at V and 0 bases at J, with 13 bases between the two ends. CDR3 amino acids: CATSRGPQTNSGNTIYF. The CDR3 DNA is TGTGCCACCAGCAGAGGGCCTCAGACGAACTCTGGAAACACCATATATTTT.

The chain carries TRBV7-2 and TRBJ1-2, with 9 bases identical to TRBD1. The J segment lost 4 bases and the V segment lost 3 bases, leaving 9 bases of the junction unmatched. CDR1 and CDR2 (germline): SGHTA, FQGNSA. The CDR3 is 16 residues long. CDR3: CASSLMALGQGYGYTF. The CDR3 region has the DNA TGTGCCAGCAGCTTGATGGCCTTGGGACAGGGCTATGGCTACACCTTC.

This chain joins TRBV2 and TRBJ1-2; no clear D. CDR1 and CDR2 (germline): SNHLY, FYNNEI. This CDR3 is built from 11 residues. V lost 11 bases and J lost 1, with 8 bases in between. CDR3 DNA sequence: TGTGCCCGGGGTATTAACTATGGCTACACCTTC. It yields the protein CARGINYGYTF.

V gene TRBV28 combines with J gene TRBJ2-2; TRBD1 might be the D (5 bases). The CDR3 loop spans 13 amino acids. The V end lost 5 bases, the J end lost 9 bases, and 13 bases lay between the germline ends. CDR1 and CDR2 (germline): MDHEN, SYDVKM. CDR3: CASSTPGKWELFF. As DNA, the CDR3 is TGTGCCAGCAGTACCCCAGGGAAGTGGGAGCTGTTTTTT.

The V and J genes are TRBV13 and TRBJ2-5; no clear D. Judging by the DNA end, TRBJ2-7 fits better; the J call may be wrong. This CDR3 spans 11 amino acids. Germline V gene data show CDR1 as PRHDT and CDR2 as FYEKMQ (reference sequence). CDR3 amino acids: CASSATYEQYF. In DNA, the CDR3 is TGTGCCAGCAGCGCGACCTACGAGCAGTACTTC.

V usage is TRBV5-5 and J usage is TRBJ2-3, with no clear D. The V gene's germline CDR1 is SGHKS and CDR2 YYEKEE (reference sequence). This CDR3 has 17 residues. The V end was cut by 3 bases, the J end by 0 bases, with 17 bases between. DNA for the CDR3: TGTGCCAGCAGCTCGCGAGTGGTCACCGGTAGCACAGATACGCAGTATTTT. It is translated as CASSSRVVTGSTDTQYF.

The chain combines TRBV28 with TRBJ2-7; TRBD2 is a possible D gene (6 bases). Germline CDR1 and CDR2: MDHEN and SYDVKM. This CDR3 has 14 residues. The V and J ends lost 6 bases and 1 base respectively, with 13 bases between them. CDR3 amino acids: CASRRPGSSYEQYF. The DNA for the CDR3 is TGTGCCAGCAGGCGGCCCGGGAGTTCCTACGAGCAGTACTTC.

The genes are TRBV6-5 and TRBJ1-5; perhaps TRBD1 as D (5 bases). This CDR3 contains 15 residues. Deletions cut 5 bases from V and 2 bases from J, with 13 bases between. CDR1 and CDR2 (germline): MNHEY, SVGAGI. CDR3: CASSHGPRGNQPQHF. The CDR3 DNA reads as TGTGCCAGCAGTCACGGACCCAGGGGCAATCAGCCCCAGCATTTT.

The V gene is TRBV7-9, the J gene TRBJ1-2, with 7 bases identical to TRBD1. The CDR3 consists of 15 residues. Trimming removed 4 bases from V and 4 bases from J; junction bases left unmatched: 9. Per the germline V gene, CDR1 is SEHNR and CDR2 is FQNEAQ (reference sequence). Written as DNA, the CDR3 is TGTGCCAGCAGCTCTTCGACAGGGTTAGGCTATGGCTACACCTTC. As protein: CASSSSTGLGYGYTF. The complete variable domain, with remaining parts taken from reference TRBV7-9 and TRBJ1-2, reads DTGVSQNPRHKITKRGQNVTFRCDPISEHNRLYWYRQTLGQGPEFLTYFQNEAQLEKSRLLSDRFSAERPKGSFSTLEIQRTEQGDSAMYLCASSSSTGLGYGYTFGSGTRLTVV.

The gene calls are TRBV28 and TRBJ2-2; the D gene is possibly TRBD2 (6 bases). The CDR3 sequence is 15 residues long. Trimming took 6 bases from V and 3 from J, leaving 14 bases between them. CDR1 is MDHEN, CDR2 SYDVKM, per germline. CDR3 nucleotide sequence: TGTGCCAGCAGGTTCGGGGGTGGAGACACCGGGGAGCTGTTTTTT. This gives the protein CASRFGGGDTGELFF.

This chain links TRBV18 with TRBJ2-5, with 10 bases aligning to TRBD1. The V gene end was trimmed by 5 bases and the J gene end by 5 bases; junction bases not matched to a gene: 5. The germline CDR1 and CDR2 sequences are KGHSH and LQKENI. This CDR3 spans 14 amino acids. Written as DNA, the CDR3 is TGTGCCAGCTCAGACAGGGGGCTGCGGGAGACCCAGTACTTC. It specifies CASSDRGLRETQYF.

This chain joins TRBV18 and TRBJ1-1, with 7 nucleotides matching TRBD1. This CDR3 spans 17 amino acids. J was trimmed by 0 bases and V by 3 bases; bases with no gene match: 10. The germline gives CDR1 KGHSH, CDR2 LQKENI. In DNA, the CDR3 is TGTGCCAGCTCACCCTCGATTTACAGGGGATTGAACACTGAAGCTTTCTTT. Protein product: CASSPSIYRGLNTEAFF.

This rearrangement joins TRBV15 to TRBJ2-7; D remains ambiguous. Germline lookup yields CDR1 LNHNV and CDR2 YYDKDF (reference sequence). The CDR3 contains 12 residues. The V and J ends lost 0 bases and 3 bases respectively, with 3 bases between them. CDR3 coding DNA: TGTGCCACCAGCAGAGATCGCTACGAGCAGTACTTC. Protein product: CATSRDRYEQYF.

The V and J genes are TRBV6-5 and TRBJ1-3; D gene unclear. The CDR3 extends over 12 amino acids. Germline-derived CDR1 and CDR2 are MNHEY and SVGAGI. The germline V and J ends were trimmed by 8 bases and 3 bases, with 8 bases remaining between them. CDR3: CASSSFGNTIYF. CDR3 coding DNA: TGTGCCAGCTCTAGCTTTGGAAACACCATATATTTT.